These 22 T cell receptor beta chains were sequenced from one sample in a study of shared clonotypes between healthy human individuals. Produced via immunoSEQ multiplex PCR; TCRdb's table is partial and in-frame only. Of around 560,000 clones in the sample, roughly 96% are singletons; the top ten hold 0.11%. Only CD45RO-negative cells positively selected for CCR7 counted as naive CD8 cells, so terminally differentiated effector memory CD45RA+ cells were excluded. Sequencing was performed on naive CD8+ T cells sorted from blood. The receptors shown here come from a woman between 25 and 40 years old in good health.

The V call is TRBV4-1, the J call TRBJ2-5, with D tentatively TRBD1 or TRBD2 (6 bases each). The J call may be incorrect, as the DNA end agrees better with TRBJ2-7. There are 16 residues in the CDR3. CDR1 MGHRA and CDR2 YSYEKL come from the germline V gene. The DNA for the CDR3 is TGCGCCAGCAGCCCGATCAGGGGACTGAGCTCCTACGAGCAGTACTTC. Translation: CASSPIRGLSSYEQYF.

The V gene is TRBV6-1, the J gene TRBJ2-1; TRBD1 matches 7 bases. The CDR3 totals 18 residues. The V and J ends lost 1 base and 0 bases, in that order; junction bases with no gene match: 9. The germline CDR1 and CDR2 sequences are MNHNS and SASEGT. The DNA of the CDR3 is TGTGCCAGCAGTGAAGGAGGGGGCCTGCTCAGCTCCTACAATGAGCAGTTCTTC. Protein product: CASSEGGGLLSSYNEQFF.

The chain employs TRBV27 and TRBJ2-1, with 7 bases lining up with TRBD2. With 0 bases clipped from V and 6 bases from J, the junction kept 5 bases outside the gene matches. Germline assignment: CDR1 MNHEY and CDR2 SMNVEV (reference sequence). The CDR3 covers 15 residues. The CDR3 bases are TGTGCCAGCAGTTTATCGTTGAGCGGGATCAATGAGCAGTTCTTC. This translates into CASSLSLSGINEQFF.

The chain recombines TRBV7-9 with TRBJ2-7; D gene uncertain. This CDR3 contains 15 residues. The germline CDR1 and CDR2 sequences are SEHNR and FQNEAQ (reference sequence). The germline V and J ends were trimmed by 1 base and 7 bases, with 17 bases remaining between them. CDR3 coding DNA: TGTGCCAGCAGCTTAGGGCCGGGTGGTGTTGGGGAGCAGTACTTC. Amino acids: CASSLGPGGVGEQYF. The variable domain in full, completed from reference TRBV7-9 and TRBJ2-7, reads DTGVSQNPRHKITKRGQNVTFRCDPISEHNRLYWYRQTLGQGPEFLTYFQNEAQLEKSRLLSDRFSAERPKGSFSTLEIQRTEQGDSAMYLCASSLGPGGVGEQYFGPGTRLTVT.

The chain is built from TRBV29-1 and TRBJ2-3, with D tentatively TRBD1 or TRBD2 (5 bases each). Germline V gene sequence: CDR1 SQVTM, CDR2 ANQGSEA. The CDR3 extends over 17 amino acids. Trimming took off 8 bases at V and 5 bases at J, with 29 bases between the two ends. In DNA, the CDR3 is TGCAGCTTGAATCTGAATTGGGGGAGAGTCTCGGGAGATACGCAGTATTTT. It translates to CSLNLNWGRVSGDTQYF.

This chain uses TRBV6-5 with TRBJ2-5; TRBD2 matches at 10 bases. V shed 2 bases and J 5 bases; nucleotides not matched to a gene: 5. Germline V gives CDR1 MNHEY, CDR2 SVGAGI. The CDR3 is 15 amino acids. CDR3 bases: TGTGCCAGCAGTTACGGAGCGGGAGGGTTGGAGACCCAGTACTTC. Its protein is CASSYGAGGLETQYF.

The chain is built from TRBV27 and TRBJ2-2, with no clear D. The germline CDR1 and CDR2 sequences are MNHEY and SMNVEV (reference sequence). The ends were cut back, 0 bases at V and 3 bases at J, with 2 bases in the middle. CDR3 length equals 13 residues. For the CDR3, the DNA is TGTGCCAGCAGTTTATCTGACACCGGGGAGCTGTTTTTT. Residues: CASSLSDTGELFF.

This rearrangement joins TRBV30 to TRBJ1-4, with 9 bases that match TRBD1. This CDR3 contains 15 residues. V gave up 2 bases and J gave up 6 bases; unmatched junction bases: 7. The germline CDR1 and CDR2 sequences are GTSNPN and SVGIG (reference sequence). CDR3 in DNA: TGTGCCTGGAGTACCGGACAGGGGTCGGATGAAAAACTGTTTTTT. As protein: CAWSTGQGSDEKLFF.

The V and J genes are TRBV5-6 and TRBJ2-7; TRBD1 aligns across 9 bases. The V and J ends lost 4 bases and 3 bases, in that order; junction bases with no gene match: 8. The CDR3 is made up of 15 amino acids. Germline assignment: CDR1 SGHDT and CDR2 YYEEEE. Here the CDR3 reads CASSLVGTGFYEQYF. CDR3 nucleotides: TGTGCCAGCAGCCTAGTGGGGACAGGGTTCTACGAGCAGTACTTC. The full variable domain, in which reference TRBV5-6 and TRBJ2-7 provide the parts outside the CDR3, is DAGVTQSPTHLIKTRGQQVTLRCSPKSGHDTVSWYQQALGQGPQFIFQYYEEEERQRGNFPDRFSGHQFPNYSSELNVNALLLGDSALYLCASSLVGTGFYEQYFGPGTRLTVT.

The J gene is TRBJ2-2, the V gene TRBV7-6; TRBD2 matches 14 bases. The CDR3 is 16 residues long. J gave up 7 bases and V 4 bases, and 5 bases lay outside the gene matches. Germline CDR1 is SGHVS and CDR2 is FNYEAQ. The CDR3 bases are TGTGCCAGCAGCTGGACTAGCGGGAGGTTGCTCGGGGAGCTGTTTTTT. Translation: CASSWTSGRLLGELFF.

The chain couples TRBV5-1 to TRBJ2-7; 7 bases map to TRBD2. The CDR3 length is 16 residues. In germline, CDR1 is SGHRS, CDR2 YFSETQ. The J segment lost 6 bases and the V segment lost 4 bases, leaving 16 bases of the junction unmatched. CDR3 sequence: CASSERLAEGLGEQYF. Written as DNA, the CDR3 is TGCGCCAGCAGCGAGAGACTAGCAGAGGGCCTGGGCGAGCAGTACTTC.

This chain connects TRBV9 to TRBJ2-5, with 10 bases identical to TRBD1. The trim removed 0 bases at V and 1 base at J, leaving 3 bases unmatched. From germline, CDR1 is SGDLS and CDR2 YYNGEE. This CDR3 is 16 amino acids long. CDR3 DNA sequence: TGTGCCAGCAGCGTAGGGACAGGGGGATTCCAAGAGACCCAGTACTTC. Its protein is CASSVGTGGFQETQYF.

The chain joins TRBV14 to TRBJ2-6; D is tentatively TRBD1 or TRBD2 (5 bases each). This CDR3 has 17 amino acids. Germline V gene lookup returns CDR1 SGHDN and CDR2 FVKESK. V gave up 3 bases and J gave up 0 bases, with 12 bases separating them. For the CDR3, the DNA is TGTGCCAGCAGCCACGACAGTGACTACTCTGGGGCCAACGTCCTGACTTTC. Residues: CASSHDSDYSGANVLTF.

The J gene is TRBJ2-2, the V gene TRBV11-2, with 7 bases lining up with TRBD2. CDR1 and CDR2 from the germline V gene are SGHAT and FQNNGV. The CDR3 runs 16 residues. The trim removed 10 bases at V and 1 base at J, leaving 12 bases unmatched. The CDR3 DNA is TGTGCCATCTGGCGGGGACTACCGAAGAACACCGGGGAGCTGTTTTTT. Translating gives CAIWRGLPKNTGELFF.

The CDR3 protein is CASHLGQANYNEQFF. Here the CDR3 DNA reads TGTGCCAGCCATCTCGGACAGGCGAACTACAATGAGCAGTTCTTC. The rearrangement joins TRBV2 to TRBJ2-1, with 7 bases that match TRBD1. This CDR3 spans 15 amino acids. V lost 8 bases, J lost 3 bases, and 10 bases stayed unmatched. Germline loops: CDR1 SNHLY, CDR2 FYNNEI.

The J gene is TRBJ2-7, the V gene TRBV28; D might be TRBD1 (6 bases). The CDR3 length is 15 residues. Germline CDR1 and CDR2: MDHEN and SYDVKM. Trimming removed 3 bases at V and 4 bases at J, with 16 bases between. CDR3 region: CASSFPQGRRYEQYF. CDR3 DNA sequence: TGTGCCAGCAGTTTCCCGCAGGGGCGACGATACGAGCAGTACTTC. Full variable domain (rest looked up from reference TRBV28 and TRBJ2-7): DVKVTQSSRYLVKRTGEKVFLECVQDMDHENMFWYRQDPGLGLRLIYFSYDVKMKEKGDIPEGYSVSREKKERFSLILESASTNQTSMYLCASSFPQGRRYEQYFGPGTRLTVT.

The chain couples TRBV7-2 to TRBJ1-5; D is unresolved. The germline V gene has CDR1 SGHTA and CDR2 FQGNSA. V shed 4 bases and J shed 4 bases, with 2 bases lying between them. The CDR3 contains 11 residues. CDR3 bases: TGTGCCAGCAGCTCAAATCAGCCCCAGCATTTT. As protein: CASSSNQPQHF.

For this clone: In the same sample, other DNA sequences code for this CDR3. J is TRBJ1-5 and V is TRBV19, with D possibly matching TRBD1 (5 bases). The ends were cut back, 3 bases at V and 5 bases at J, with 11 bases in the middle. The CDR3 has 14 residues. Germline CDR1 LNHDA, CDR2 SQIVND (reference sequence). CDR3 protein: CASSIRDGDQPQHF. The CDR3 region has the DNA TGTGCCAGTAGTATTCGGGACGGAGATCAGCCCCAGCATTTT.

This chain joins TRBV5-6 and TRBJ1-1; D remains unclear. This CDR3 has 13 residues. Looked up from germline, CDR1 is SGHDT and CDR2 is YYEEEE. Trimming left V 2 bases short and J 1 base short, with 6 bases between. In nucleotides, the CDR3 is TGTGCCAGCAGCTTCAGAGAGAACACTGAAGCTTTCTTT. It specifies CASSFRENTEAFF.

The gene calls are TRBV5-4 and TRBJ2-1; 8 nucleotides match TRBD1. V shed 0 bases and J 2 bases; nucleotides not matched to a gene: 4. The CDR3 extends over 16 amino acids. Germline V CDR1 and CDR2: SGHNT, YYREEE (reference sequence). CDR3 amino acids: CASSLGRTGTYNEQFF. The DNA for the CDR3 is TGTGCCAGCAGCTTGGGAAGGACAGGGACCTACAATGAGCAGTTCTTC. Full variable domain (missing parts from reference TRBV5-4 and TRBJ2-1): ETGVTQSPTHLIKTRGQQVTLRCSSQSGHNTVSWYQQALGQGPQFIFQYYREEENGRGNFPPRFSGLQFPNYSSELNVNALELDDSALYLCASSLGRTGTYNEQFFGPGTRLTVL.

This clone has a single count. The V call is TRBV5-1, the J call TRBJ2-3, with TRBD2 identical over 10 bases. The CDR3 runs 16 residues. Germline V gene lookup returns CDR1 SGHRS and CDR2 YFSETQ. V trimming: 7 bases; J trimming: 3 bases; junction bases outside the gene matches: 11. The chain's CDR3 is CASRGASGSSTDTQYF. CDR3 sequence (DNA): TGCGCCAGCCGGGGGGCTAGCGGGAGTAGTACAGATACGCAGTATTTT. Full variable domain (missing parts from reference TRBV5-1 and TRBJ2-3): KAGVTQTPRYLIKTRGQQVTLSCSPISGHRSVSWYQQTPGQGLQFLFEYFSETQRNKGNFPGRFSGRQFSNSRSEMNVSTLELGDSALYLCASRGASGSSTDTQYFGPGTRLTVL.

A single count supports this clone. The rearrangement joins TRBV11-2 to TRBJ2-7, with D possibly being TRBD2 (5 bases). Germline V gene data show CDR1 as SGHAT and CDR2 as FQNNGV. V shed 0 bases and J shed 2 bases, with 8 bases lying between them. The CDR3 is 14 residues long. The CDR3 nucleotides read TGTGCCAGCAGCTTAGAACTAGGGCCCTACGAGCAGTACTTC. This gives the protein CASSLELGPYEQYF.